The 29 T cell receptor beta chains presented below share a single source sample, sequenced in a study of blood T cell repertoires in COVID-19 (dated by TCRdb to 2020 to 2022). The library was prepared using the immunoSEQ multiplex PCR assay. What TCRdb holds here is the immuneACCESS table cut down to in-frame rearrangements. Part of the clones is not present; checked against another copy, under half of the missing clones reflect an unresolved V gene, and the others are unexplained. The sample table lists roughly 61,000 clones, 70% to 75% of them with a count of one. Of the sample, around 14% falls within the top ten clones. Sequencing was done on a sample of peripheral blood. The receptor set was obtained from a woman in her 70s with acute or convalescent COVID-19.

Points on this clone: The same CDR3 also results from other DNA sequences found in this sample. The CDR3 sequence is CASSPRQGNQPQHF. The CDR3 region has the DNA TGTGCCAGCAGCCCCAGACAGGGGAATCAGCCCCAGCATTTT. The chain is built from TRBV2 and TRBJ1-5, with TRBD1 matching over 8 bases. The trim removed 6 bases at V and 4 bases at J, leaving 5 bases unmatched. The CDR3 runs 14 residues. Germline-derived CDR1 and CDR2 are SNHLY and FYNNEI.

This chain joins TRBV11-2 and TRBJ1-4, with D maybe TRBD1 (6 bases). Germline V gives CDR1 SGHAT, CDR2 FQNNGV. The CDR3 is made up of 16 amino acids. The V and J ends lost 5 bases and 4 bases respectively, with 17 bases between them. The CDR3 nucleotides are TGTGCCAGCAGCATCCGGGACAACCCTCTTAATGAAAAACTGTTTTTT. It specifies CASSIRDNPLNEKLFF.

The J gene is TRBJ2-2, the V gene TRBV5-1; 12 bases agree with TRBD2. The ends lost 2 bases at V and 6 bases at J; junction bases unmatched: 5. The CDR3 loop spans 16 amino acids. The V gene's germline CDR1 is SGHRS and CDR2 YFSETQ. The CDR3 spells CASSFALAGGSGELFF. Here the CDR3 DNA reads TGCGCCAGCAGCTTCGCCCTAGCGGGGGGGTCCGGGGAGCTGTTTTTT.

CDR3 in DNA: TGTGCCAGCACCGGGGGGAATAGCAATCAGCCCCAGCATTTT. Encoded protein: CASTGGNSNQPQHF. The chain recombines TRBV6-1 with TRBJ1-5; perhaps TRBD1 as D (5 bases). Trimming shortened V by 7 bases and J by 0 bases, and 10 bases separated the two germline ends. The CDR3 consists of 14 residues. CDR1 and CDR2 from the germline V gene are MNHNS and SASEGT.

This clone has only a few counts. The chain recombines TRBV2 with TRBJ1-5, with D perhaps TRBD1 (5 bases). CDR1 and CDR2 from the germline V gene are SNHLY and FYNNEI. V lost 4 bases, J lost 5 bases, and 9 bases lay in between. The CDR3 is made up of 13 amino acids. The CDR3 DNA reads TGTGCCAGCAGTGTGGGAGGGGATCAGCCCCAGCATTTT. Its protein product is CASSVGGDQPQHF.

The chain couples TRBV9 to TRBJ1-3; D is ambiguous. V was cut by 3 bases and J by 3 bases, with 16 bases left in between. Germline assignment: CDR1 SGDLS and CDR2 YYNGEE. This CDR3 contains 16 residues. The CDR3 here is CASSGLLAQFGNTIYF. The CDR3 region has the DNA TGTGCCAGCAGCGGACTCCTCGCACAATTTGGAAACACCATATATTTT.

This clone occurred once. Here the CDR3 reads CASRNWTGGSLDGVTEAFF. CDR3 sequence (DNA): TGTGCCAGCAGGAACTGGACAGGGGGCTCCCTAGACGGGGTCACTGAAGCTTTCTTT. V gene TRBV2 combines with J gene TRBJ1-1; TRBD1 matches 11 bases. Trimming took 6 bases from V and 4 from J; bases not matched to a gene: 19. This CDR3 is built from 19 residues. Germline CDR1 and CDR2: SNHLY and FYNNEI.

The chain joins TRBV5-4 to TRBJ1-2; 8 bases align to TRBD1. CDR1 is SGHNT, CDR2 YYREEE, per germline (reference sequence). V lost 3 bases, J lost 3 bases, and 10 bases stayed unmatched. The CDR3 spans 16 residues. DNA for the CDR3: TGTGCCAGCAGCTCGCAGGGGGCGGACGGCGACTATGGCTACACCTTC. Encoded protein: CASSSQGADGDYGYTF.

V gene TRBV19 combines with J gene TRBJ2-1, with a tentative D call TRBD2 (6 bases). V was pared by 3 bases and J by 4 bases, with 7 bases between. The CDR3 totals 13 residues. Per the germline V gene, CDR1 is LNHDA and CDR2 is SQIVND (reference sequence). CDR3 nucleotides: TGTGCCAGTAGTATCGGGGGTTACAATGAGCAGTTCTTC. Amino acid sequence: CASSIGGYNEQFF.

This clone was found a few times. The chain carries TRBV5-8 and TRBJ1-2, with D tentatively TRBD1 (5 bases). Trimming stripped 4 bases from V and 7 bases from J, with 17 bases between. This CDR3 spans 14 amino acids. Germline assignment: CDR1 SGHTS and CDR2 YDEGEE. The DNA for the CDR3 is TGTGCCAGCAGCCCCAGGGATGGAGCGGGTGGCTACACCTTC. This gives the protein CASSPRDGAGGYTF.

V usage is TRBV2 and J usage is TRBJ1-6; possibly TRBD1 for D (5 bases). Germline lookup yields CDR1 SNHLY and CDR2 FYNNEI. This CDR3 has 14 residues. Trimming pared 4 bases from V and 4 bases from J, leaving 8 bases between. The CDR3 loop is CASSGQQYNSPLHF. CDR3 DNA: TGTGCCAGCAGTGGACAGCAGTATAATTCACCCCTCCACTTT.

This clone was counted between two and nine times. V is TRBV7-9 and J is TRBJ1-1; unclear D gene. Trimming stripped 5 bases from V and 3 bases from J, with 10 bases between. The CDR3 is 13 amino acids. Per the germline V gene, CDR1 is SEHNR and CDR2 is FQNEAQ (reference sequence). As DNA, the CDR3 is TGTGCCAGCAGCCGGGAGATGCACACTGAAGCTTTCTTT. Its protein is CASSREMHTEAFF.

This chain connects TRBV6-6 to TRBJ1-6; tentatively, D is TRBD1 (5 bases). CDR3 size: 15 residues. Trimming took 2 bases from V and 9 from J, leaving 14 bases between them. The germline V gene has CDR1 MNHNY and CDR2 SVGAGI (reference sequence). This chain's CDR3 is CASSYQHGGGSPLHF. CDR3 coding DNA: TGTGCCAGCAGTTACCAGCACGGGGGGGGTTCACCCCTCCACTTT.

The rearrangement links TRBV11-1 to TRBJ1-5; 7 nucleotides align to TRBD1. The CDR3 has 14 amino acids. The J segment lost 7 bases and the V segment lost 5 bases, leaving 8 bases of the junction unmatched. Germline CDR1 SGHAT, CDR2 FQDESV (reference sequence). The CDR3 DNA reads TGTGCCAGCAGCGTCGAGGGGGCTGGGCAGCCCCAGCATTTT. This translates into CASSVEGAGQPQHF.

The CDR3 DNA reads TGTGCCAGCAGCTTGCGCCGCATAGGCAGGGGTTCGAACAATGAGCAGTTCTTC. It specifies CASSLRRIGRGSNNEQFF. V gene TRBV5-6 combines with J gene TRBJ2-1; D perhaps matches TRBD1 (6 bases). CDR3 length: 18 amino acids. Germline CDR1 is SGHDT and CDR2 is YYEEEE. Trimming shortened V by 1 base and J by 5 bases, and 22 bases separated the two germline ends.

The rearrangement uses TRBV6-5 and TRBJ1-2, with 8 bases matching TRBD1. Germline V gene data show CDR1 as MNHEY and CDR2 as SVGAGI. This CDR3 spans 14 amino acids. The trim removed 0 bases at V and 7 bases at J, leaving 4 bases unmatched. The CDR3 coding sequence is TGTGCCAGCAGTTACTCCCAGGGGGCGCGTGGCTACACCTTC. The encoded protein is CASSYSQGARGYTF.

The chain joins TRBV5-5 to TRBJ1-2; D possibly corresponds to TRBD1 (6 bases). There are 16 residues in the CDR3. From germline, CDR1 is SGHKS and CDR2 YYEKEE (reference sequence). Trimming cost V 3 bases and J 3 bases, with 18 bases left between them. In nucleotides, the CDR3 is TGTGCCAGCAGCTCGACTAACCAGGGGACGTACTATGGCTACACCTTC. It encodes CASSSTNQGTYYGYTF.

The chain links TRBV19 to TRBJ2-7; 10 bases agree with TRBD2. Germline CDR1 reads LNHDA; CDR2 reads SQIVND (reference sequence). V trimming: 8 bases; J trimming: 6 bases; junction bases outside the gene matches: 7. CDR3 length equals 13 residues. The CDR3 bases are TGTGCCAGTGCTTGGACTAGCGGTGCCGAGCAGTACGTC. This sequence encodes CASAWTSGAEQYV.

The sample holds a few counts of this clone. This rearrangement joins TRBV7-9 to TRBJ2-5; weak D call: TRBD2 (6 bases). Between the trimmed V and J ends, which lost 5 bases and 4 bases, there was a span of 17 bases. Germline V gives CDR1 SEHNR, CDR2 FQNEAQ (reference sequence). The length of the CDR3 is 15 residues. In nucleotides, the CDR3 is TGTGCCAGCAGCAATCCGGGGGACCCATCAGAGACCCAGTACTTC. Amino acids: CASSNPGDPSETQYF. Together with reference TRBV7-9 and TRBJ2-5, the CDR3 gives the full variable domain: DTGVSQNPRHKITKRGQNVTFRCDPISEHNRLYWYRQTLGQGPEFLTYFQNEAQLEKSRLLSDRFSAERPKGSFSTLEIQRTEQGDSAMYLCASSNPGDPSETQYFGPGTRLLVL.

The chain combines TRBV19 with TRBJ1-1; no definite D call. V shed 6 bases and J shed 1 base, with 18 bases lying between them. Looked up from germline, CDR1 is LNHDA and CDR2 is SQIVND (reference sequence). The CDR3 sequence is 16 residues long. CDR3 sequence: CASSPRVPGGNTEAFF. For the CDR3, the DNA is TGTGCCAGTAGCCCGAGGGTCCCCGGCGGGAACACTGAAGCTTTCTTT.

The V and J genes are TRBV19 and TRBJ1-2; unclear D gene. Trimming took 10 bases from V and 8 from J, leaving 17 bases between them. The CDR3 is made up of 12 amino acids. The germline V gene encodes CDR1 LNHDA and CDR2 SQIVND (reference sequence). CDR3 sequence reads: CATSERGWGYTF. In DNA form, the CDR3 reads TGTGCCACCTCTGAGCGGGGTTGGGGCTACACCTTC.

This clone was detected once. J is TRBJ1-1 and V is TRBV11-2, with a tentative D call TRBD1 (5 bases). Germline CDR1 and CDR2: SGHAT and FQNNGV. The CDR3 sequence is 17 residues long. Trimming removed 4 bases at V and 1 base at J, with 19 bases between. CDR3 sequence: CASSSGWTSPGNTEAFF. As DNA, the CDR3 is TGTGCCAGCAGCTCCGGTTGGACATCACCCGGGAACACTGAAGCTTTCTTT.

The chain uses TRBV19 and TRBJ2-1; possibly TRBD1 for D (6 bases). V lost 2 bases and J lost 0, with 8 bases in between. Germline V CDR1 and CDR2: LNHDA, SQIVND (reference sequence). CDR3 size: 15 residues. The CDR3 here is CASSIRGGSYNEQFF. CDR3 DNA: TGTGCCAGTAGTATAAGAGGGGGCTCCTACAATGAGCAGTTCTTC.

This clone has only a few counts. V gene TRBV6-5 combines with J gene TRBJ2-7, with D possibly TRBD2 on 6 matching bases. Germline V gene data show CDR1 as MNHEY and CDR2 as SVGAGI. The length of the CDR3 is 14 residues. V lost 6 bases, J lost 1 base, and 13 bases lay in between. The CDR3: CASRFKEGSYEQYV. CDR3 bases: TGTGCCAGCAGGTTCAAGGAGGGTTCCTACGAGCAGTACGTC.

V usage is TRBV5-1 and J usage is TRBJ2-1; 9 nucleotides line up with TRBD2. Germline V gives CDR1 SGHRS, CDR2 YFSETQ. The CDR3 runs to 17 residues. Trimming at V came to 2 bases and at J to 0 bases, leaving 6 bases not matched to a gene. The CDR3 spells CASSFLAGYSSYNEQFF. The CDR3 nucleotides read TGCGCCAGCAGCTTTCTAGCGGGGTATAGCTCCTACAATGAGCAGTTCTTC.

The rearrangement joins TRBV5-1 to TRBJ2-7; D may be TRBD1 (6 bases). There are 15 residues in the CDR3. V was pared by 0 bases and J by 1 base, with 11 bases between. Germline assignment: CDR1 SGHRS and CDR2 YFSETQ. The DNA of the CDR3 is TGCGCCAGCAGCTTGGAAGGGGGTGGGTCCTACGAGCAGTACGTC. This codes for CASSLEGGGSYEQYV.

The CDR3 DNA reads TGTGCCAGCGGCCGGGGGACAACTAATGAAAAACTGTTTTTT. It encodes CASGRGTTNEKLFF. V gene TRBV5-5 combines with J gene TRBJ1-4; D is perhaps TRBD1 (5 bases). V shed 7 bases and J shed 0 bases, with 10 bases lying between them. CDR1 is SGHKS and CDR2 is YYEKEE in the germline V gene (reference sequence). The CDR3 has 14 residues.

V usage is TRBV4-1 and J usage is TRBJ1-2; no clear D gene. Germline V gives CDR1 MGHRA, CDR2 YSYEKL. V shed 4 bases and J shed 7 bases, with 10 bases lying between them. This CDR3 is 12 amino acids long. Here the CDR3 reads CASSPDRGGYTF. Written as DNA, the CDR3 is TGCGCCAGCAGCCCCGACCGCGGTGGCTACACCTTC.

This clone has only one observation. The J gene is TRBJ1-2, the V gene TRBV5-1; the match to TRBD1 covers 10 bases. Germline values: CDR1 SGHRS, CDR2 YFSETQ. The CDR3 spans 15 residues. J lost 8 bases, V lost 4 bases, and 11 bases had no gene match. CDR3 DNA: TGCGCCAGCAGCCCCGGGATCGGACAGGGGGGCGGCTACACCTTC. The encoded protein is CASSPGIGQGGGYTF.